In this sample, the clone carrying this T cell receptor beta chain turned up a few times. Its antigen is unknown. These data are taken from a study of T cell responses to AZD1222 COVID-19 vaccine. Study results and caveats: White British donors predominated, females outnumbered males, and clonal diversity was possibly underestimated. Targeting of unmutated variant regions was reportedly seen in nearly half of spike-specific TCRs.

With 1 base clipped from V and 7 bases from J, the junction kept 7 bases outside the gene matches. From germline, CDR1 is WSHSY and CDR2 SAAADI. There are 15 residues in the CDR3. TCRdb's table, derived via immunoSEQ multiplex PCR, lists solely in-frame clones and lacks some. The table records under 150,000 clones, 70% to 90% of them present only once. This material consisted of peripheral blood, taken on day 0 of AZD1222 vaccination. The TCR originated in an adult in good health. The chain recombines TRBV10-2 with TRBJ1-5; the match to TRBD1 covers 7 bases. CDR3 in DNA: TGCGCCAGCAGTGAGTTTACAGGGGAAGAACAGCCCCAGCATTTT. As protein: CASSEFTGEEQPQHF.